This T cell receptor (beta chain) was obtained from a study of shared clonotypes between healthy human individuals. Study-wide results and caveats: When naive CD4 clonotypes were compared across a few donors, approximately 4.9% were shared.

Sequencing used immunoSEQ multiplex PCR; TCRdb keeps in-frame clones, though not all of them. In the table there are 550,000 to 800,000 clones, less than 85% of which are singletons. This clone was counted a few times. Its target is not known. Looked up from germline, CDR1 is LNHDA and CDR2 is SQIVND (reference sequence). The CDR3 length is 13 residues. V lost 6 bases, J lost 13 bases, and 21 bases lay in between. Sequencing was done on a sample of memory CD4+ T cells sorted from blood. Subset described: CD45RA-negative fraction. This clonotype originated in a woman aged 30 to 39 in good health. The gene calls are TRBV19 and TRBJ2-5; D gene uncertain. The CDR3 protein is CASSQSTTSSRYF. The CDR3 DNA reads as TGTGCCAGTAGCCAATCCACCACCTCATCGAGGTACTTC.